Presented here are 9 T cell receptor beta chains from one specimen sequenced in a study of blood T cell repertoires in COVID-19. The method was immunoSEQ multiplex PCR; TCRdb's version includes in-frame clones alone and lacks a portion of them. Here the sample spans some 52,000 clones, about nine tenths being singletons. What was sequenced was peripheral blood. Source of these receptors: a human donor in a cohort sampled during active COVID-19.

The chain carries TRBV6-5 and TRBJ2-7; 7 bases line up with TRBD1. The ends lost 6 bases at V and 2 bases at J; junction bases unmatched: 7. From germline, CDR1 is MNHEY and CDR2 SVGAGI. CDR3 length: 14 residues. The CDR3: CASRKFQGAYEQYF. CDR3 bases: TGTGCCAGCAGAAAATTCCAGGGGGCCTACGAGCAGTACTTC.

This chain connects TRBV30 to TRBJ1-6; 7 positions agree with TRBD1. The ends lost 2 bases at V and 9 bases at J; junction bases unmatched: 10. Germline V gene lookup returns CDR1 GTSNPN and CDR2 SVGIG (reference sequence). CDR3 length: 15 residues. In nucleotides, the CDR3 is TGTGCCTGGAGTACAATGCGACAGGGTATTTCACCCCTCCACTTT. Amino acids: CAWSTMRQGISPLHF.

This chain connects TRBV5-1 to TRBJ2-5; 10 bases are a match to TRBD1. Germline lookup yields CDR1 SGHRS and CDR2 YFSETQ. CDR3 length equals 15 residues. The ends lost 4 bases at V and 4 bases at J; junction bases unmatched: 7. The DNA of the CDR3 is TGCGCCAGCAGCCATGGGACAGGGGTGGGAGAGACCCAGTACTTC. It yields the protein CASSHGTGVGETQYF.

The chain joins TRBV4-2 to TRBJ2-2; 7 nucleotides align to TRBD1. The CDR3 spans 16 residues. In germline, CDR1 is LGHNA, CDR2 YNFKEQ. Losses at the gene ends were 1 base for V and 6 bases for J; bases not matched to a gene: 8. The CDR3, as DNA: TGTGCCAGCAGCCAAGTTGACAGGGATAACGCCGGGGAGCTGTTTTTT. Its protein product is CASSQVDRDNAGELFF.

This chain joins TRBV7-8 and TRBJ1-6, with 7 bases fitting TRBD1. The V segment lost 5 bases and the J segment 9 bases; nucleotides outside the gene matches: 4. The length of the CDR3 is 13 residues. The germline V gene has CDR1 SGHVS and CDR2 FQNEAQ. CDR3 in DNA: TGTGCCAGCAGCGTAACAGGGGCTTCACCCCTCCACTTT. It yields the protein CASSVTGASPLHF.

A single count supports this clone. The CDR3 reads CASSYGLAGPDTQYF. The CDR3 nucleotides read TGTGCCAGCAGTTACGGGCTAGCGGGGCCAGATACGCAGTATTTT. This chain uses TRBV6-5 with TRBJ2-3; 9 bases fit TRBD2. Germline V gene lookup returns CDR1 MNHEY and CDR2 SVGAGI. V lost 2 bases to trimming and J lost 4 bases; unmatched junction nucleotides: 4. CDR3 length equals 15 residues.

The V gene is TRBV5-1, the J gene TRBJ1-4, with 9 bases fitting TRBD1. The ends lost 5 bases at V and 5 bases at J; junction bases unmatched: 4. The CDR3 covers 14 residues. Germline-derived CDR1 and CDR2 are SGHRS and YFSETQ. Here the CDR3 reads CASRGQGPNEKLFF. The CDR3 DNA reads TGCGCCAGCAGGGGACAGGGCCCGAATGAAAAACTGTTTTTT. The whole variable domain, filled in from reference TRBV5-1 and TRBJ1-4, reads KAGVTQTPRYLIKTRGQQVTLSCSPISGHRSVSWYQQTPGQGLQFLFEYFSETQRNKGNFPGRFSGRQFSNSRSEMNVSTLELGDSALYLCASRGQGPNEKLFFGSGTQLSVL.

The rearrangement joins TRBV18 to TRBJ2-7; perhaps TRBD1 as D (5 bases). CDR1 is KGHSH and CDR2 is LQKENI in the germline V gene. Trimming cost V 5 bases and J 0 bases, with 5 bases left between them. The CDR3 is 12 residues long. The DNA for the CDR3 is TGTGCCAGCTCAGACAGCTCCTACGAGCAGTACTTC. Its translation is CASSDSSYEQYF.

There are a few counts of this clone. V and J are TRBV4-2 and TRBJ1-5, with 9 bases matching TRBD1. CDR3 length: 14 residues. The germline V gene has CDR1 LGHNA and CDR2 YNFKEQ. Losses at the gene ends were 2 bases for V and 8 bases for J; bases not matched to a gene: 4. CDR3 DNA sequence: TGTGCCAGCAGCCAACCGGACAGGGGAGAGCCCCAGCATTTT. Its translation: CASSQPDRGEPQHF.